This T cell receptor beta chain was identified during a study of CD8 T cells in ankylosing spondylitis (dated by TCRdb to about 2017). Regarding the complete study: The study set out to find disease-linked TCR variants by profiling T cell receptor beta repertoires in ankylosing spondylitis patients and healthy donors. Peripheral blood samples were taken, and synovial fluid was additionally collected from ankylosing spondylitis patients. The full study cohort comprised about 24 ankylosing spondylitis patients and some 110 healthy donors. What the work shows at the level of the full study, not this receptor alone: The disease-linked clones showed a CD8+ phenotype and occurred at relatively low frequencies in peripheral blood. A TCR beta motif made up of under ten highly homologous amino acid variants appeared to be characteristic of blood from ankylosing spondylitis patients. Some of the motif variants had been reported before in the synovial fluid and blood of reactive arthritis patients, a finding that suggests common disease-initiation mechanisms. The disease-linked clones were reported as significantly enriched in matched synovial fluid samples from ankylosing spondylitis patients.

Spanning cysteine to phenylalanine, the CDR3 consists of 16 amino acids. Only the CDR3 region is kept as DNA, spanning 48 bases read in frame from base 1. V ends up 4 bases short and J 8 bases short, with an unmatched junction base count of 13. Looking up the germline V gene (reference sequence) yields CDR1 WNHNN and CDR2 SYGVQD. Remarks on this clonotype: It has no known antigen specificity. The record has no base qualities; no much larger clone is one base away.

The sample was run on an Illumina HiSeq 2500. Quantitative 5'-RACE with molecular barcodes was used to prepare TCR beta libraries. In the authors' own workflow: To identify disease-linked TCR variants, a new computational method was used, one built on a probabilistic model of VDJ rearrangement. TCRdb passed the public sequencing reads through fastp at Q25 and MiXCR, retaining productive beta sequences. Rows merge per CDR3 protein into single entries with the most common DNA and genes. The V and J calls and clone size are TCRdb's, not the authors'. In this sample the table shows some 200,000 distinct CDR3 sequences, roughly 12% of which occur a single time. The biggest ten clones account for approximately 17% of the sample.

Sequencing was performed on blood, either unsorted or a sorted T cell fraction (not recorded which). This TCR was sampled from a male donor with ankylosing spondylitis or in good health (not recorded which). The V and J segments used are TRBV10-1 and TRBJ2-1; the central 8 bases match TRBD2. The CDR3 amino acid sequence is: CASSGASGRLADEQFF. The DNA reads as follows: TGCGCCAGCAGTGGGGCCAGCGGGAGACTGGCCGATGAGCAGTTCTTC.